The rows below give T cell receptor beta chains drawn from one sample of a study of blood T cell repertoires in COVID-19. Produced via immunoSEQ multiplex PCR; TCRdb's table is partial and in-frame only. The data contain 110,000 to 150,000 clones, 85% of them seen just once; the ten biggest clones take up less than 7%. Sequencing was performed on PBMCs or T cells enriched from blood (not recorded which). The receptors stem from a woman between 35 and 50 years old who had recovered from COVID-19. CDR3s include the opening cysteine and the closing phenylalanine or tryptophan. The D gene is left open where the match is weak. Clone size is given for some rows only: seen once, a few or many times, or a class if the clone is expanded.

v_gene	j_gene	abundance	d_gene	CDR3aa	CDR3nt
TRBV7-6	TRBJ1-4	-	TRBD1	CASSPGQGPQKLFF	TGTGCCAGCAGCCCGGGACAGGGCCCGCAAAAACTGTTTTTT
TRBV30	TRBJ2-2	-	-	CAWSVRGNTGELFF	TGTGCCTGGAGTGTTCGGGGGAACACCGGGGAGCTGTTTTTT
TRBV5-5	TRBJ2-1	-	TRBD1	CASSEYRGEAYNEQFF	TGTGCCAGCAGCGAGTACAGGGGGGAGGCCTACAATGAGCAGTTCTTC
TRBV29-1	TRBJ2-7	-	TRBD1	CSVCPSGGRVYEQYF	TGCAGCGTTTGCCCATCAGGGGGTCGGGTCTACGAGCAGTACTTC
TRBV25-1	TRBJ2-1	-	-	CASSDGLAPSYNEQFF	TGTGCCAGCAGTGATGGATTAGCCCCATCCTACAATGAGCAGTTCTTC
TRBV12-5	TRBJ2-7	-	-	CASGLVTGRTYEQYF	TGTGCTAGTGGTTTGGTCACAGGGCGCACCTACGAGCAGTACTTC
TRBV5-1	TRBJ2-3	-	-	CASSKKGGDPSTDTQYF	TGCGCCAGCAGCAAGAAAGGGGGGGACCCTAGCACAGATACGCAGTATTTT
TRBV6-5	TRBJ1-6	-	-	CASARGAYNSPLHF	TGTGCCAGCGCGCGGGGGGCCTATAATTCACCCCTCCACTTT
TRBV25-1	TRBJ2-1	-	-	CASSATGRNEQFF	TGTGCCAGCAGTGCGACAGGTAGGAATGAGCAGTTCTTC
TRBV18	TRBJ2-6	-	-	CASSPERTNSGANVLTF	TGTGCCAGCTCACCGGAACGGACAAACTCTGGGGCCAACGTCCTGACTTTC
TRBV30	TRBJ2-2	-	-	CAWSATHDGPGELFF	TGTGCCTGGAGTGCCACACATGATGGCCCCGGGGAGCTGTTTTTT
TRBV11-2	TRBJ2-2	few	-	CASSLSMNTGELFF	TGTGCCAGCAGCTTATCTATGAACACCGGGGAGCTGTTTTTT
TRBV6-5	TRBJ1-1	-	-	CASSYSRGTRGTEAFF	TGTGCCAGCAGTTACTCGCGGGGGACCAGGGGCACTGAAGCTTTCTTT
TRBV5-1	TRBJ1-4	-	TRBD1	CASSLTGSTNEKLFF	TGCGCCAGCAGCCTGACAGGGTCAACTAATGAAAAACTGTTTTTT
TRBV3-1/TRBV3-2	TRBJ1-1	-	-	CASSQVPAGHRTTEAFF	TGTGCCAGCAGCCAAGTTCCGGCAGGGCATCGGACCACTGAAGCTTTCTTT
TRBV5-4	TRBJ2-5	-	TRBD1	CASSRTGQGQETQYF	TGTGCCAGCAGCCGAACCGGACAGGGACAAGAGACCCAGTACTTC
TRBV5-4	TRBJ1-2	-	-	CASSLAVREGLYYGYTF	TGTGCCAGCAGCTTGGCGGTCAGGGAAGGATTGTACTATGGCTACACCTTC
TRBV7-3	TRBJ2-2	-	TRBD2	CASSLGLASGTGELFF	TGTGCCAGCAGCCTCGGACTAGCGTCGGGCACCGGGGAGCTGTTTTTT
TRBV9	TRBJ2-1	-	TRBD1	CASSETGQGNNEQFF	TGTGCCAGCAGCGAGACCGGACAGGGCAACAATGAGCAGTTCTTC
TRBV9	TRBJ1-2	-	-	CASSVLGAGADGYTF	TGTGCCAGCAGCGTTCTGGGGGCGGGTGCGGATGGCTACACCTTC
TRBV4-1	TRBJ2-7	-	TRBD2	CASSHGLGYEQYF	TGCGCCAGCAGCCACGGACTAGGGTACGAGCAGTACTTC
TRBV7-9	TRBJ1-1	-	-	CATLRDGGTEAFF	TGTGCCACCCTGAGGGACGGGGGCACTGAAGCTTTCTTT
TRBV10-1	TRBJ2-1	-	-	CASIQTKIYNEQFF	TGCGCCAGCATACAGACCAAGATTTACAATGAGCAGTTCTTC
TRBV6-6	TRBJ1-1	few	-	CASSYHREFTEAFF	TGTGCCAGCAGTTATCACAGGGAATTCACTGAAGCTTTCTTT
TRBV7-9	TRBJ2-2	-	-	CASSWDQGYTGELFF	TGTGCCAGCAGCTGGGACCAGGGGTACACCGGGGAGCTGTTTTTT
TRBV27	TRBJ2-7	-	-	CASSLADRDSYEQYF	TGTGCCAGCAGTTTAGCAGACAGAGACTCCTACGAGCAGTACTTC
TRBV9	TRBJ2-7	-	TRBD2	CASSLGRASYEQYF	TGTGCCAGCAGCTTGGGGAGGGCATCCTACGAGCAGTACTTC
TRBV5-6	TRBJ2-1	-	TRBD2	CASSLSPSGRLEQFF	TGTGCCAGCAGCTTGTCGCCTAGCGGGAGGCTAGAGCAGTTCTTC
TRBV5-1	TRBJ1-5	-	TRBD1	CASSATGGSNQPQHF	TGCGCCAGCAGCGCGACAGGGGGTAGCAATCAGCCCCAGCATTTT
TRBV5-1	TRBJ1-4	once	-	CASSLEEFGTGGEKLFF	TGCGCCAGCAGCTTGGAAGAATTCGGGACGGGAGGGGAAAAACTGTTTTTT
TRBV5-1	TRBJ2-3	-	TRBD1	CASSWDRATDTQYF	TGCGCCAGCAGCTGGGACAGGGCAACAGATACGCAGTATTTT
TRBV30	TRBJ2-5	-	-	CAWTFVGGLETQYF	TGTGCCTGGACCTTCGTAGGGGGATTAGAGACCCAGTACTTC
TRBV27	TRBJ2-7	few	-	CASSSLNYEQYF	TGTGCCAGCAGTTCTCTTAACTACGAGCAGTACTTC
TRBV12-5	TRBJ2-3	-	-	CASGLLNTDTQYF	TGTGCTAGTGGTCTCCTTAACACAGATACGCAGTATTTT
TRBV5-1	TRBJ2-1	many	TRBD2	CASSLGLAEAYNEQFF	TGCGCCAGCAGCTTGGGACTAGCCGAAGCCTACAATGAGCAGTTCTTC
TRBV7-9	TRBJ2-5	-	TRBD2	CASSPWTSGDQETQYF	TGTGCCAGCAGCCCCTGGACTAGCGGAGACCAAGAGACCCAGTACTTC
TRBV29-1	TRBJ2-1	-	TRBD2	CSVAPSGGREQFF	TGCAGCGTTGCACCTAGCGGGGGGCGGGAGCAGTTCTTC
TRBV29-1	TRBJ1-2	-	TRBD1	CSVVPTGLNGYTF	TGCAGCGTTGTGCCGACAGGGCTCAATGGCTACACCTTC
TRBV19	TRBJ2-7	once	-	CASSSQGSNEQYF	TGTGCCAGTAGTTCCCAGGGGAGTAACGAGCAGTACTTC
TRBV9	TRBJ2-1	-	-	CASSPLAGQGNEQFF	TGTGCCAGCAGCCCACTAGCGGGACAGGGCAATGAGCAGTTCTTC
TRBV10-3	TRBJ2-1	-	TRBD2	CAACSVSSPGLAVNEQFF	TGTGCCGCCTGTTCGGTAAGTTCTCCTGGACTAGCGGTGAATGAGCAGTTCTTC
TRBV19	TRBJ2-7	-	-	CASRPDPGTYEQYF	TGTGCCAGTAGACCCGACCCAGGGACCTACGAGCAGTACTTC
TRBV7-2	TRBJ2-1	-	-	CASSLPPAGEQFF	TGTGCCAGCAGCTTACCCCCCGCGGGGGAGCAGTTCTTC
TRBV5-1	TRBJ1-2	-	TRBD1	CASSLDRGSRDYGYTF	TGCGCCAGCAGCTTGGACAGGGGGAGTCGCGACTATGGCTACACCTTC
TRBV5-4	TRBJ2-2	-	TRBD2	CASSLPTGGTGELFF	TGTGCCAGCAGCTTGCCAACGGGGGGGACCGGGGAGCTGTTTTTT
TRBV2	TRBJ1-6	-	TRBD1	CASGDRGQTYNSPLHF	TGTGCCAGCGGGGACAGGGGGCAGACATATAATTCACCCCTCCACTTT
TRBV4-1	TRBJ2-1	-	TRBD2	CASSQVVGGRAGNEQFF	TGCGCCAGCAGCCAAGTCGTAGGTGGGAGGGCCGGGAATGAGCAGTTCTTC
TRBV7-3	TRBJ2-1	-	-	CASSLSPSVGEQFF	TGTGCCAGCAGCTTATCACCCTCCGTCGGTGAGCAGTTCTTC
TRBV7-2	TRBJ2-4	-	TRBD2	CASSEGTSGSRGKNIQYF	TGTGCCAGCAGCGAGGGGACTAGCGGGTCAAGGGGTAAAAACATTCAGTACTTC
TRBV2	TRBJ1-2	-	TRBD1	CASPPPGQANYGYTF	TGTGCCAGCCCCCCCCCGGGACAGGCTAACTATGGCTACACCTTC
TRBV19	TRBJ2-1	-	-	CASYGYNEQFF	TGTGCCAGTTACGGCTACAATGAGCAGTTCTTC
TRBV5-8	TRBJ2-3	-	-	CASSFMQGTDTQYF	TGTGCCAGCAGCTTCATGCAGGGCACAGATACGCAGTATTTT
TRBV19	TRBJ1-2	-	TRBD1	CASSRDRGGGYTF	TGTGCCAGTAGTCGGGACAGGGGAGGCGGCTACACCTTC